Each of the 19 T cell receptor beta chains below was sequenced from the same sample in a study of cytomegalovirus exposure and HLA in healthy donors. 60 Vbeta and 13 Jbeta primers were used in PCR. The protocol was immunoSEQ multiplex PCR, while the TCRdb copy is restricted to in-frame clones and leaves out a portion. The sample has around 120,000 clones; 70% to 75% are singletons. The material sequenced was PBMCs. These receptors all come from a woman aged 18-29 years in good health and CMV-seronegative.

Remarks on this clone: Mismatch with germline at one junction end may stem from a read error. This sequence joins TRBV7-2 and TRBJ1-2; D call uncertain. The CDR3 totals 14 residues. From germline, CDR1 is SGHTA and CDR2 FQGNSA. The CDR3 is CASSLEPRLYGYSF. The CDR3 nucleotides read TGTGCCAGCAGCTTAGAACCCAGGCTCTATGGCTACTCCTTC.

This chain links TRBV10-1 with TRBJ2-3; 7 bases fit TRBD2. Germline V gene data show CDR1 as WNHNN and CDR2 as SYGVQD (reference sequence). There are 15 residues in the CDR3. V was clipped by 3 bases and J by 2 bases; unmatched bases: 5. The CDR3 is CASSDLAEHTDTQYF. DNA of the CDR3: TGCGCCAGCAGTGATCTAGCGGAACACACAGATACGCAGTATTTT.

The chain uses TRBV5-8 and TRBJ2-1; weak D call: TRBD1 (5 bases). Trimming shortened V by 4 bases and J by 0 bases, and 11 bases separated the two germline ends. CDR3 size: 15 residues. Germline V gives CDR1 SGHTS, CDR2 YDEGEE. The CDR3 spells CASSPDSSSYNEQFF. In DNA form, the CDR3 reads TGTGCCAGCAGCCCAGACAGTAGCTCCTACAATGAGCAGTTCTTC.

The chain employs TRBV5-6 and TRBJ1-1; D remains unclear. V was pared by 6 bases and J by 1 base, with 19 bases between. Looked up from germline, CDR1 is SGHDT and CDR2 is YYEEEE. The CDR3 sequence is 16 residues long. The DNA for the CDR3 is TGTGCCAGCATGTTCGGACTTAGTGGCAGGAACACTGAAGCTTTCTTT. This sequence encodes CASMFGLSGRNTEAFF.

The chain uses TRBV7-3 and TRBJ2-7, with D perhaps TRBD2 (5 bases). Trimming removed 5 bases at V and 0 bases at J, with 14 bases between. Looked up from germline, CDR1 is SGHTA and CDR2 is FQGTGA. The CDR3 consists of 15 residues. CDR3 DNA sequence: TGTGCCAGCAGCCTCGGGGTGGGTGGCTCCTACGAGCAGTACTTC. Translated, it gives CASSLGVGGSYEQYF. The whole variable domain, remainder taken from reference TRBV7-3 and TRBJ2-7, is GAGVSQTPSNKVTEKGKYVELRCDPISGHTALYWYRQSLGQGPEFLIYFQGTGAADDSGLPNDRFFAVRPEGSVSTLKIQRTERGDSAVYLCASSLGVGGSYEQYFGPGTRLTVT.

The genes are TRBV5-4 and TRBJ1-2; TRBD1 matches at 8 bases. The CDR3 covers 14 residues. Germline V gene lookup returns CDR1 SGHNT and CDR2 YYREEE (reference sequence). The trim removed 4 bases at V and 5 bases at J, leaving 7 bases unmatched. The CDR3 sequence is CASSHLDRVYGYTF. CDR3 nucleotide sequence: TGTGCCAGCAGCCACTTGGACAGGGTGTATGGCTACACCTTC. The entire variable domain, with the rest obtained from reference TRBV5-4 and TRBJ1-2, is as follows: ETGVTQSPTHLIKTRGQQVTLRCSSQSGHNTVSWYQQALGQGPQFIFQYYREEENGRGNFPPRFSGLQFPNYSSELNVNALELDDSALYLCASSHLDRVYGYTFGSGTRLTVV.

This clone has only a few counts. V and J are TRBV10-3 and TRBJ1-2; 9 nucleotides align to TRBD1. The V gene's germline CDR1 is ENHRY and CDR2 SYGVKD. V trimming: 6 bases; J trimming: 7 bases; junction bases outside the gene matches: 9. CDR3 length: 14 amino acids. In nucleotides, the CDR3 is TGTGCCATCAGGGTGACAGGGGGATTCGCTGGCTACACCTTC. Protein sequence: CAIRVTGGFAGYTF.

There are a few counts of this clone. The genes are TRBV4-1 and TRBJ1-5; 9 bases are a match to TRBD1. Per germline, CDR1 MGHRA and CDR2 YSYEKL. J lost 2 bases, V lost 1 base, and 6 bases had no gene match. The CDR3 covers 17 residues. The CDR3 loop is CASSQVTGGPGNQPQHF. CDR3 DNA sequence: TGCGCCAGCAGCCAAGTTACAGGGGGCCCTGGCAATCAGCCCCAGCATTTT.

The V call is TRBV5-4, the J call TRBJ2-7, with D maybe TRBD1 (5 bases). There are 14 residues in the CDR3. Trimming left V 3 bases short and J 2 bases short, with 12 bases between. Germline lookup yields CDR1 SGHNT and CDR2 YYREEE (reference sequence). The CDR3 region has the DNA TGTGCCAGCAGCTCCAACAGGAACCCCTACGAGCAGTACTTC. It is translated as CASSSNRNPYEQYF.

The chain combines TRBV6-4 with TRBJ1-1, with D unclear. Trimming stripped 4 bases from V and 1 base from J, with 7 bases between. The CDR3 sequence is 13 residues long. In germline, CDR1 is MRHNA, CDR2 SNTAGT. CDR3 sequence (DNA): TGTGCCAGCAGTGCGGTCCCGAACACTGAAGCTTTCTTT. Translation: CASSAVPNTEAFF.

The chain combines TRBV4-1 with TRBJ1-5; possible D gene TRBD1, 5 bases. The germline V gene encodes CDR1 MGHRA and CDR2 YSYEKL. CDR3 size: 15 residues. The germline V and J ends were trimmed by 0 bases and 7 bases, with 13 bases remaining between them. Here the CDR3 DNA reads TGCGCCAGCAGCCAAGAGTCAGGGCTGCGACAGCCCCAGCATTTT. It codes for CASSQESGLRQPQHF.

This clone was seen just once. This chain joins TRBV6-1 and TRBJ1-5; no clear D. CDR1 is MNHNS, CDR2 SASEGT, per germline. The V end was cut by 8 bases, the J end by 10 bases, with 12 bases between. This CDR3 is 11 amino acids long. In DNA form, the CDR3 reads TGTGCCAGCGGAAGAGGAGAACCCCAGCATTTT. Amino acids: CASGRGEPQHF.

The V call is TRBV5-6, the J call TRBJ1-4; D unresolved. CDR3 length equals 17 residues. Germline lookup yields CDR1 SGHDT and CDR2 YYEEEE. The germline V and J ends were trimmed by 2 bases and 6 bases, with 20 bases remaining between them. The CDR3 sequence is CASSFPTGLGEDEKLFF. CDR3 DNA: TGTGCCAGCAGCTTCCCCACCGGGCTGGGAGAGGATGAAAAACTGTTTTTT.

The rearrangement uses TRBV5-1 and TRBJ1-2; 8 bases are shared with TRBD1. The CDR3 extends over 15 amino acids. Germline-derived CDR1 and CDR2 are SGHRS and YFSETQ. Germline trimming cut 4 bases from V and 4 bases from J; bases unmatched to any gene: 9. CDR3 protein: CASSPGQAESYGYTF. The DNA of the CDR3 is TGCGCCAGCAGCCCGGGACAGGCAGAGAGCTATGGCTACACCTTC. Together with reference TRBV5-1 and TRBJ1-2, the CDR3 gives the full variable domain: KAGVTQTPRYLIKTRGQQVTLSCSPISGHRSVSWYQQTPGQGLQFLFEYFSETQRNKGNFPGRFSGRQFSNSRSEMNVSTLELGDSALYLCASSPGQAESYGYTFGSGTRLTVV.

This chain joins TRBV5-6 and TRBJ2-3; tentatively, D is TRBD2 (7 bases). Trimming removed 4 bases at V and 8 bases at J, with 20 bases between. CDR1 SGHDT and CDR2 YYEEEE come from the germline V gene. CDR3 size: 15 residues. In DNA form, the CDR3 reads TGTGCCAGCAGCCAGTCGGGGGGCAGAAGGGCTACGCAGTATTTT. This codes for CASSQSGGRRATQYF.

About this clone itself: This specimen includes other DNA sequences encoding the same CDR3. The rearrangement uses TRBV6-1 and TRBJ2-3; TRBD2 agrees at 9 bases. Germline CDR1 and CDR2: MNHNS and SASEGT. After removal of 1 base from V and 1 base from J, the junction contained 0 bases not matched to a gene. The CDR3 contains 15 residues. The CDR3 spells CASSEVAGGTDTQYF. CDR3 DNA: TGTGCCAGCAGTGAAGTAGCGGGGGGCACAGATACGCAGTATTTT.

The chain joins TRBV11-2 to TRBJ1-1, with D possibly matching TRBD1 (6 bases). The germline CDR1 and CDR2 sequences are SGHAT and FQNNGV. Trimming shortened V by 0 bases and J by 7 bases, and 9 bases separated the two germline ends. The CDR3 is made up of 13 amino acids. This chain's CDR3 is CASSLEWTDEAFF. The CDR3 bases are TGTGCCAGCAGCTTAGAGTGGACAGATGAAGCTTTCTTT. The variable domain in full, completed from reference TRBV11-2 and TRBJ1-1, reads EAGVAQSPRYKIIEKRQSVAFWCNPISGHATLYWYQQILGQGPKLLIQFQNNGVVDDSQLPKDRFSAERLKGVDSTLKIQPAKLEDSAVYLCASSLEWTDEAFFGQGTRLTVV.

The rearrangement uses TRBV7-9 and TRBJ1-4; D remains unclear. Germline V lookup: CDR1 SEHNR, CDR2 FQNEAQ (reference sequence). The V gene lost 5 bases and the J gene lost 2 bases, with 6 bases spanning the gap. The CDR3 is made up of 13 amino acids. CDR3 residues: CASSLGTNEKLFF. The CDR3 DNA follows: TGTGCCAGCAGCCTCGGGACTAATGAAAAACTGTTTTTT.

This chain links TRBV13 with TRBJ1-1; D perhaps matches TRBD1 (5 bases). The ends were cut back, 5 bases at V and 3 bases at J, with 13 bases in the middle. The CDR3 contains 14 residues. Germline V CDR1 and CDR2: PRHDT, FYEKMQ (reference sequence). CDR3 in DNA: TGTGCCAGCAGCGCAGGGTCCGCGGACACTGAAGCTTTCTTT. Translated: CASSAGSADTEAFF. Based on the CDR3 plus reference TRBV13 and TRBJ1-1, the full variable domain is AAGVIQSPRHLIKEKRETATLKCYPIPRHDTVYWYQQGPGQDPQFLISFYEKMQSDKGSIPDRFSAQQFSDYHSELNMSSLELGDSALYFCASSAGSADTEAFFGQGTRLTVV.